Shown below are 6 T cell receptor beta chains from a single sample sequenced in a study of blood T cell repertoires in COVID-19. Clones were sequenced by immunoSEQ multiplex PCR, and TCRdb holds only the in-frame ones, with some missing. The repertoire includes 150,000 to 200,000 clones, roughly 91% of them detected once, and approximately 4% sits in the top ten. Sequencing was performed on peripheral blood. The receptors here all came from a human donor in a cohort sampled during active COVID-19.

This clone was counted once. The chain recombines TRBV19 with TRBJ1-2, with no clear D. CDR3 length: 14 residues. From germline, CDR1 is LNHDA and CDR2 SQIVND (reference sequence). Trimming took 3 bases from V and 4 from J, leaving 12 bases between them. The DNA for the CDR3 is TGTGCCAGTAGTATTAAAGCGGGAACCTATGGCTACACCTTC. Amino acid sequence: CASSIKAGTYGYTF. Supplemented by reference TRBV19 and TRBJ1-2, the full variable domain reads DGGITQSPKYLFRKEGQNVTLSCEQNLNHDAMYWYRQDPGQGLRLIYYSQIVNDFQKGDIAEGYSVSREKKESFPLTVTSAQKNPTAFYLCASSIKAGTYGYTFGSGTRLTVV.

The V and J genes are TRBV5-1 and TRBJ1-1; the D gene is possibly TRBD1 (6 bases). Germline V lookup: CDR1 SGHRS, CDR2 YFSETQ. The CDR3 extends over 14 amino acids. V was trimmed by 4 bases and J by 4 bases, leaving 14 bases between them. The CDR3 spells CASSPGQGFTEAFF. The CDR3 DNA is TGCGCCAGCAGCCCCGGCCAGGGGTTCACTGAAGCTTTCTTT.

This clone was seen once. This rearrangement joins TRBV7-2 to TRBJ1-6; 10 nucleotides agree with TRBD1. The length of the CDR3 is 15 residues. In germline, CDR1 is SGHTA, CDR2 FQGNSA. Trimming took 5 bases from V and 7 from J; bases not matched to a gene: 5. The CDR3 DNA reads TGTGCCAGCAGCCTCTCGGGACAGGGGAATTCACCCCTCCACTTT. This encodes CASSLSGQGNSPLHF.

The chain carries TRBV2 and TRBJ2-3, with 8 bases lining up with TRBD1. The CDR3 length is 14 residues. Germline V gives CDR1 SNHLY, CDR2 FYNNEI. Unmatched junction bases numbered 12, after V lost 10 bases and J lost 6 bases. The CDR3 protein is CATQRDRQGDTQYF. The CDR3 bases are TGTGCCACCCAAAGGGACAGGCAAGGGGATACGCAGTATTTT.

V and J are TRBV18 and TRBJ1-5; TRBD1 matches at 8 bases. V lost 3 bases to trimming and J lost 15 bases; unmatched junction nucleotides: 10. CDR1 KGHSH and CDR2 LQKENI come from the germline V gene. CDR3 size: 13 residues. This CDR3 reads CASSPGQAEGRHF. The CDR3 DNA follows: TGTGCCAGCTCACCGGGACAGGCCGAGGGGAGGCATTTT.

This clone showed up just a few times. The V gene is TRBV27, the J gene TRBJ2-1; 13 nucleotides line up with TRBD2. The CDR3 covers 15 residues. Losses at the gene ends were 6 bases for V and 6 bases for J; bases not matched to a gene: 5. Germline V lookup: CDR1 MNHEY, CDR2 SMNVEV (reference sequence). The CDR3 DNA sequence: TGTGCCAGCAGACTCGGGACTAGCGGGACCAATGAGCAGTTCTTC. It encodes CASRLGTSGTNEQFF.